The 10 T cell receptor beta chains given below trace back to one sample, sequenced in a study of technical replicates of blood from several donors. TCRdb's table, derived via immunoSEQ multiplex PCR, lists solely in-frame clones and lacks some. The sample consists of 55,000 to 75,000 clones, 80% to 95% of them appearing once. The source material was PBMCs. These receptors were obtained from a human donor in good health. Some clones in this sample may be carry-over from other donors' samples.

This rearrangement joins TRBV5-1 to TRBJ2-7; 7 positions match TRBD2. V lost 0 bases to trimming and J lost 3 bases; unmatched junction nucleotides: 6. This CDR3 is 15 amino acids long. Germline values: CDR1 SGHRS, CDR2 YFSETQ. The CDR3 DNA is TGCGCCAGCAGCTTGGCCGGTGGGGGGGACTACGAGCAGTACTTC. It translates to CASSLAGGGDYEQYF.

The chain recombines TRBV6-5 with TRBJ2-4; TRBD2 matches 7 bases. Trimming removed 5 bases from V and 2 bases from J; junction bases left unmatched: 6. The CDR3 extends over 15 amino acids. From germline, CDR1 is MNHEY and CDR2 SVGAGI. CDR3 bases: TGTGCCAGCAGTCCCCCCGGGGGGTCCAAAAACATTCAGTACTTC. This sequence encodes CASSPPGGSKNIQYF.

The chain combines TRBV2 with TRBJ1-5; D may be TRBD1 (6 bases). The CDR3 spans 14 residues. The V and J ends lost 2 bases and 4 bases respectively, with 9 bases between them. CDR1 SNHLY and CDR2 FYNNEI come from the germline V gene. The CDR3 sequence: CASSERQGNQPQHF. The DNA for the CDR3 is TGTGCCAGCAGTGAACGCCAGGGGAATCAGCCCCAGCATTTT.

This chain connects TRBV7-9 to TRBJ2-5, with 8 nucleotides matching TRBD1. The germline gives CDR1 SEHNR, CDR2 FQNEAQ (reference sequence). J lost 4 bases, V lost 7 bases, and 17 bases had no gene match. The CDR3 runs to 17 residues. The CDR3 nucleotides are TGTGCCAGCACCTCCCTTCTTGCAGGGGGCATTGTAGAGACCCAGTACTTC. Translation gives CASTSLLAGGIVETQYF.

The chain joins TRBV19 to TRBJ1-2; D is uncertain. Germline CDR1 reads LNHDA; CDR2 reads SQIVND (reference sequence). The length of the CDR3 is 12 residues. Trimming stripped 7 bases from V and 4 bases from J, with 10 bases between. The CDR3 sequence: CASIEVCYGYTF. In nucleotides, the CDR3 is TGTGCCAGTATTGAGGTTTGCTATGGCTACACCTTC.

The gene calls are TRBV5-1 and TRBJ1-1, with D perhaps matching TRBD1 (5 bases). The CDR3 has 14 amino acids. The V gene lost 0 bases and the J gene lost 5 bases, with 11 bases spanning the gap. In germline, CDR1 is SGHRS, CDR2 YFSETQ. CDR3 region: CASSLVTQGTEAFF. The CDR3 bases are TGCGCCAGCAGCTTGGTCACCCAGGGAACTGAAGCTTTCTTT.

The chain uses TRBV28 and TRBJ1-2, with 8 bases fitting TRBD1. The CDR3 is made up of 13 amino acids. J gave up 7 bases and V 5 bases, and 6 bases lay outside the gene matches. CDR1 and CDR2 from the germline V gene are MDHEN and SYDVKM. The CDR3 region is CASSQGAEPGYTF. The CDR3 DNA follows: TGTGCCAGCAGTCAGGGGGCCGAACCTGGCTACACCTTC.

The CDR3 is CASTTGGRGEKLFF. The CDR3 DNA is TGTGCCAGCACCACGGGAGGCCGAGGTGAAAAACTGTTTTTT. The chain employs TRBV7-9 and TRBJ1-4; D uncertain. The V and J ends lost 7 bases and 7 bases respectively, with 16 bases between them. The CDR3 runs to 14 residues. The V gene's germline CDR1 is SEHNR and CDR2 FQNEAQ (reference sequence).

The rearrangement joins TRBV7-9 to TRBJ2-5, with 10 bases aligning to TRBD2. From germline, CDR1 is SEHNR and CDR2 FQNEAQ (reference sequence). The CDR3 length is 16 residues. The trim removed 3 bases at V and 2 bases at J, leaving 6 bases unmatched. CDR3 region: CASSFKLAGGQETQYF. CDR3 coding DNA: TGTGCCAGCAGCTTCAAGTTAGCGGGAGGACAAGAGACCCAGTACTTC.

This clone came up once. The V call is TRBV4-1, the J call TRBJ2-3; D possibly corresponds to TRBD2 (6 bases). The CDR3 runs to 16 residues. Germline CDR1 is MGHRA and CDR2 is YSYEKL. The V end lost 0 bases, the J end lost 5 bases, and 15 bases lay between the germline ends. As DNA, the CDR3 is TGCGCCAGCAGCCAAGAGGGGGGAGAGTGGCAAGATACGCAGTATTTT. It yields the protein CASSQEGGEWQDTQYF.